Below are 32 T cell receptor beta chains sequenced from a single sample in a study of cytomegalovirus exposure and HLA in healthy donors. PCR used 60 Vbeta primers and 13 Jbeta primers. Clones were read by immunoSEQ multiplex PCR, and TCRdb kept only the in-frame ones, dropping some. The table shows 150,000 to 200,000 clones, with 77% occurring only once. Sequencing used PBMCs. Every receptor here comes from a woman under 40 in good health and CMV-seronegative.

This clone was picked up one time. CDR3: CASSLVKGGYTF. The CDR3 DNA sequence: TGTGCCAGCAGCTTAGTCAAGGGGGGCTACACCTTC. The chain combines TRBV13 with TRBJ1-2, with D possibly being TRBD1 (5 bases). Germline CDR1 and CDR2: PRHDT and FYEKMQ (reference sequence). V lost 1 base to trimming and J lost 8 bases, with 8 bases between them. The CDR3 loop spans 12 amino acids.

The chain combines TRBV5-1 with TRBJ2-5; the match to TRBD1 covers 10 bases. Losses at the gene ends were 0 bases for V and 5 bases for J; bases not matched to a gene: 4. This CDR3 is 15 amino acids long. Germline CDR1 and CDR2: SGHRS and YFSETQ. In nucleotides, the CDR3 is TGCGCCAGCAGCTTGGGGGGGACAGGGGAGGAGACCCAGTACTTC. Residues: CASSLGGTGEETQYF.

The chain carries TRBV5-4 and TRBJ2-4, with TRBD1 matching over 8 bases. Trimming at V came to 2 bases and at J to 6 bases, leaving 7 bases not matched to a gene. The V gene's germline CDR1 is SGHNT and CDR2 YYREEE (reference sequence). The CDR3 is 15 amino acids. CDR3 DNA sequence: TGTGCCAGCAGCTTAGACCAGGGGGCTACAAACATTCAGTACTTC. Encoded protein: CASSLDQGATNIQYF.

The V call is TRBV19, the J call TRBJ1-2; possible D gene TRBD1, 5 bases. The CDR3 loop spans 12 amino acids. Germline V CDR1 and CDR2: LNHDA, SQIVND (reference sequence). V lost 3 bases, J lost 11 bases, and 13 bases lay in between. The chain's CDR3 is CASSMGLTAYTF. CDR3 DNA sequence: TGTGCCAGTAGTATGGGACTGACAGCTTACACCTTC. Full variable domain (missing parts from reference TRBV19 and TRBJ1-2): DGGITQSPKYLFRKEGQNVTLSCEQNLNHDAMYWYRQDPGQGLRLIYYSQIVNDFQKGDIAEGYSVSREKKESFPLTVTSAQKNPTAFYLCASSMGLTAYTFGSGTRLTVV.

This chain's CDR3 is CASSTLADRGRQPQHF. The CDR3 DNA follows: TGTGCCAGTAGTACCCTGGCTGACAGGGGGCGGCAGCCCCAGCATTTT. The J gene is TRBJ1-5, the V gene TRBV19; 10 bases align to TRBD1. Trimming at V came to 4 bases and at J to 7 bases, leaving 10 bases not matched to a gene. Per germline, CDR1 LNHDA and CDR2 SQIVND (reference sequence). This CDR3 spans 16 amino acids.

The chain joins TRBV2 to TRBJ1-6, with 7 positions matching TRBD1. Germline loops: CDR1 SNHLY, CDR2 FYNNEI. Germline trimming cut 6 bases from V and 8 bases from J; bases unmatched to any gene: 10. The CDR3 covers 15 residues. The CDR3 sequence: CASSGGQAHDSPLHF. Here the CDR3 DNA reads TGTGCCAGCAGCGGTGGACAGGCCCATGATTCACCCCTCCACTTT.

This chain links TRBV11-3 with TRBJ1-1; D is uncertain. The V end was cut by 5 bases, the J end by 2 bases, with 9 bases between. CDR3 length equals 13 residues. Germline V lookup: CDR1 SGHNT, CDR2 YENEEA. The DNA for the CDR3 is TGTGCCAGCAGCCAACAGAGTAACACTGAAGCTTTCTTT. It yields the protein CASSQQSNTEAFF.

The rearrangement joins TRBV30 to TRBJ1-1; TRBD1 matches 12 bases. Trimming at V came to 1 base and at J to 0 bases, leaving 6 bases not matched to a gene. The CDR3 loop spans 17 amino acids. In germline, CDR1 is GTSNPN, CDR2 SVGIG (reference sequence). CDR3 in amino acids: CAWSGDRGPGVNTEAFF. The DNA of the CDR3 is TGTGCCTGGAGTGGGGACAGGGGGCCTGGGGTGAACACTGAAGCTTTCTTT.

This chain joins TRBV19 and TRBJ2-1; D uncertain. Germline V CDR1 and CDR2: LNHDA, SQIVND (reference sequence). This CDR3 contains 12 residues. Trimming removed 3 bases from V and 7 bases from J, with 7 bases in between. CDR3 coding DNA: TGTGCCAGTAGTATGGCATCGAATGAGCAGTTCTTC. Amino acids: CASSMASNEQFF.

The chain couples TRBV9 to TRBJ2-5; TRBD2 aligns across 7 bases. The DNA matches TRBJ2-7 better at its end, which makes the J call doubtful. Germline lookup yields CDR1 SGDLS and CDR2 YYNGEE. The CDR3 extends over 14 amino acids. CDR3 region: CASSPSGRWNEQYF. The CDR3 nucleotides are TGTGCCAGCAGCCCCTCCGGGAGGTGGAACGAGCAGTACTTC.

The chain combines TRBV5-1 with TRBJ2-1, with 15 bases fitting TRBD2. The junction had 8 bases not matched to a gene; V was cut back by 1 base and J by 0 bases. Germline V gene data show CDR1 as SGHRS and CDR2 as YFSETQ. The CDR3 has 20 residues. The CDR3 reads CASSLYRTSGRGSSYNEQFF. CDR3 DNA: TGCGCCAGCAGCTTGTATAGGACTAGCGGGAGGGGGAGCTCCTACAATGAGCAGTTCTTC.

The CDR3: CAQKRATGYTEAFF. CDR3 sequence (DNA): TGTGCCCAAAAAAGGGCCACAGGTTACACTGAAGCTTTCTTT. The chain recombines TRBV30 with TRBJ1-1; maybe TRBD1 (5 bases). V lost 8 bases, J lost 3 bases, and 19 bases lay in between. CDR3 length equals 14 residues. Germline CDR1 and CDR2: GTSNPN and SVGIG (reference sequence).

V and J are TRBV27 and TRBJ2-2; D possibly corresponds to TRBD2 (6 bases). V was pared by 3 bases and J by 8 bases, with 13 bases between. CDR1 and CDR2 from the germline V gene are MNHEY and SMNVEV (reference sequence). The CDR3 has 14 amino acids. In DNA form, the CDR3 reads TGTGCCAGCAGTTTGTCGCGGGATTCTGGGGAGCTGTTTTTT. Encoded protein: CASSLSRDSGELFF.

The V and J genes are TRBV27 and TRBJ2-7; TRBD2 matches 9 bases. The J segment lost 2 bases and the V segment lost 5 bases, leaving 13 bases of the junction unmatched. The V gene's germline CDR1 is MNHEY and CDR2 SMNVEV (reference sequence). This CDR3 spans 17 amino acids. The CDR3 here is CASSVTGLAALPYEQYF. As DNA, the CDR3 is TGTGCCAGCAGTGTCACGGGACTAGCTGCCTTGCCCTACGAGCAGTACTTC.

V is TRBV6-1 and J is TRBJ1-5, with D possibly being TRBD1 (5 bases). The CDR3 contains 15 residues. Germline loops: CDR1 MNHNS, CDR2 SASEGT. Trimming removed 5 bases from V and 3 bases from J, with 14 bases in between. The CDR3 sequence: CASSWGLNPNQPQHF. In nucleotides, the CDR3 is TGTGCCAGCAGTTGGGGACTTAACCCCAATCAGCCCCAGCATTTT.

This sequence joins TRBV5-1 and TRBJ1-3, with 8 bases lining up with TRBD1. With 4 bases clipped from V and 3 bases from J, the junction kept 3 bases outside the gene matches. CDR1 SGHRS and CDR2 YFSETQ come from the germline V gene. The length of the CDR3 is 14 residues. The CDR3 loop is CASSQTGDGNTIYF. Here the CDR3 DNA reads TGCGCCAGCAGCCAGACAGGGGATGGAAACACCATATATTTT. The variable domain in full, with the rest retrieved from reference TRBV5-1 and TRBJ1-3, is KAGVTQTPRYLIKTRGQQVTLSCSPISGHRSVSWYQQTPGQGLQFLFEYFSETQRNKGNFPGRFSGRQFSNSRSEMNVSTLELGDSALYLCASSQTGDGNTIYFGEGSWLTVV.

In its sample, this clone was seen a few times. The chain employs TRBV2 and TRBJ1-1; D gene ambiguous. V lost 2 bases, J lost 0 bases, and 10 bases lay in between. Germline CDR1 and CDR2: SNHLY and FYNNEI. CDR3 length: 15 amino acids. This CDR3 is CASSESVLMNTEAFF. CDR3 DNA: TGTGCCAGCAGTGAATCAGTTTTAATGAACACTGAAGCTTTCTTT.

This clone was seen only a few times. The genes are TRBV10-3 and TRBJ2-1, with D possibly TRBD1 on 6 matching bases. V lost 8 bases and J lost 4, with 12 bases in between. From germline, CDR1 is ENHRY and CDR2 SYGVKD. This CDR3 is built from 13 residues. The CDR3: CAIGDNLYNEQFF. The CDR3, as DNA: TGTGCCATCGGGGACAACTTATACAATGAGCAGTTCTTC.

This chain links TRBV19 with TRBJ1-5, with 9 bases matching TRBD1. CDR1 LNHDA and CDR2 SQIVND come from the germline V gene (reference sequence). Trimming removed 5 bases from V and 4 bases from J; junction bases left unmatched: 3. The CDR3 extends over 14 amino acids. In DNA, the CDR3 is TGTGCCAGTAGTGACAGGGGGGGTAATCAGCCCCAGCATTTT. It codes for CASSDRGGNQPQHF. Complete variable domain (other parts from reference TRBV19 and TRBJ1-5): DGGITQSPKYLFRKEGQNVTLSCEQNLNHDAMYWYRQDPGQGLRLIYYSQIVNDFQKGDIAEGYSVSREKKESFPLTVTSAQKNPTAFYLCASSDRGGNQPQHFGDGTRLSIL.

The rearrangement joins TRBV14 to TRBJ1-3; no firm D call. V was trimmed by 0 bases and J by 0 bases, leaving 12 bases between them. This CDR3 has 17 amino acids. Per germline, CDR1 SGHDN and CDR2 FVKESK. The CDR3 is CASSQDSQENSGNTIYF. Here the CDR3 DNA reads TGTGCCAGCAGCCAAGATTCCCAGGAAAACTCTGGAAACACCATATATTTT.

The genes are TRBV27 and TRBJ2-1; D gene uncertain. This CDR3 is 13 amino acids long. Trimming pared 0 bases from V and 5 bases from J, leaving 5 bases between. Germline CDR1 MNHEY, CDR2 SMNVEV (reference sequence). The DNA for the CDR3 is TGTGCCAGCAGTTTATCTAGAGACAATGAGCAGTTCTTC. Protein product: CASSLSRDNEQFF.

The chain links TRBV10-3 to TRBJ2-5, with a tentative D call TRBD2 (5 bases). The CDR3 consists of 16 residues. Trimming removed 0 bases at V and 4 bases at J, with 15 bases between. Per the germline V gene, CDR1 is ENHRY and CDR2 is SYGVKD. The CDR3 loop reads CAISESTSAEGETQYF. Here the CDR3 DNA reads TGTGCCATCAGTGAGTCTACGTCCGCCGAGGGAGAGACCCAGTACTTC.

CDR3 protein: CATSDTGNRVNTEAFF. Written as DNA, the CDR3 is TGTGCCACCAGCGACACAGGGAATCGGGTGAACACTGAAGCTTTCTTT. V and J are TRBV15 and TRBJ1-1; weak D call: TRBD1 (6 bases). Germline V gene data show CDR1 as LNHNV and CDR2 as YYDKDF (reference sequence). The CDR3 spans 16 residues. Deletions cut 5 bases from V and 0 bases from J, with 16 bases between. Complete variable domain (other parts from reference TRBV15 and TRBJ1-1): DAMVIQNPRYQVTQFGKPVTLSCSQTLNHNVMYWYQQKSSQAPKLLFHYYDKDFNNEADTPDNFQSRRPNTSFCFLDIRSPGLGDTAMYLCATSDTGNRVNTEAFFGQGTRLTVV.

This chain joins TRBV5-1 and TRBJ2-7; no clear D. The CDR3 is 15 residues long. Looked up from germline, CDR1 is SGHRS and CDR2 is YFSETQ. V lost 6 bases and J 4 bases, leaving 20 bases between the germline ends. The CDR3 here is CASNPLGGALYEQYF. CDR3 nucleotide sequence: TGCGCCAGCAACCCCCTTGGCGGAGCCCTTTACGAGCAGTACTTC.

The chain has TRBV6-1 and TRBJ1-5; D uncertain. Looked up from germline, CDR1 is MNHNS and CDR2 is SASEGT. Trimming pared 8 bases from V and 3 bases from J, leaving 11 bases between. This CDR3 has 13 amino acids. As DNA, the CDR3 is TGTGCCAGCGGGCAGGAAGCCAATCAGCCCCAGCATTTT. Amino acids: CASGQEANQPQHF.

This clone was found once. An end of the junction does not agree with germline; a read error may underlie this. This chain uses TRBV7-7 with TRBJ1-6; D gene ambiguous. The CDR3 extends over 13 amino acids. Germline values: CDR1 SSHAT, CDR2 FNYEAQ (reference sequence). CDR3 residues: CASSLTAGSPLHF. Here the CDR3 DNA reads TGTGCTAGCAGCTTAACCGCCGGTTCACCCCTCCACTTT.

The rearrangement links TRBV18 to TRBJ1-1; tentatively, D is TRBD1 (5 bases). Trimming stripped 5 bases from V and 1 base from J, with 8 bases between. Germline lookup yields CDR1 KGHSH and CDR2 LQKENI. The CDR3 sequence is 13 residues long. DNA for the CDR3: TGTGCCAGCTCATTGGGGGGGAACACTGAAGCTTTCTTT. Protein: CASSLGGNTEAFF.

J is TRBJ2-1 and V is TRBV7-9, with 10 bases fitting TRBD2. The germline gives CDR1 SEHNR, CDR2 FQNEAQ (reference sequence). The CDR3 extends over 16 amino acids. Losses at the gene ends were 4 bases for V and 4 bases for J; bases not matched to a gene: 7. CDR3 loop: CASSSRAGGQYNEQFF. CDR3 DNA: TGTGCCAGCAGCTCGCGAGCGGGGGGGCAATACAATGAGCAGTTCTTC.

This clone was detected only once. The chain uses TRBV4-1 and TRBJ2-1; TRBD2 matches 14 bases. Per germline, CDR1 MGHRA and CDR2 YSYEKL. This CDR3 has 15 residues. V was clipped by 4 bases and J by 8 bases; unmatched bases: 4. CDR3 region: CASSLGLAGEDEQFF. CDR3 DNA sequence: TGCGCCAGCAGCCTGGGACTAGCGGGAGAGGATGAGCAGTTCTTC.

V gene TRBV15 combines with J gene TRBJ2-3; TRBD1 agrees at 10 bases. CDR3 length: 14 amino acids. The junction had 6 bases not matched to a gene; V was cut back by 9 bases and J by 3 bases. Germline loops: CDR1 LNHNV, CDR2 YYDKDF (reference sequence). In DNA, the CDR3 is TGTGCCACAATCAGGGACAGGGGTACAGATACGCAGTATTTT. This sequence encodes CATIRDRGTDTQYF.

CDR3 coding DNA: TGCGCCAGCAGCTTACAGGTTGGAGGGTACAATGAGCAGTTCTTC. Residues: CASSLQVGGYNEQFF. The chain combines TRBV5-1 with TRBJ2-1, with D perhaps TRBD2 (6 bases). Per the germline V gene, CDR1 is SGHRS and CDR2 is YFSETQ. The CDR3 is 15 amino acids. V gave up 2 bases and J gave up 4 bases, with 13 bases separating them. Supplemented by reference TRBV5-1 and TRBJ2-1, the full variable domain reads KAGVTQTPRYLIKTRGQQVTLSCSPISGHRSVSWYQQTPGQGLQFLFEYFSETQRNKGNFPGRFSGRQFSNSRSEMNVSTLELGDSALYLCASSLQVGGYNEQFFGPGTRLTVL.

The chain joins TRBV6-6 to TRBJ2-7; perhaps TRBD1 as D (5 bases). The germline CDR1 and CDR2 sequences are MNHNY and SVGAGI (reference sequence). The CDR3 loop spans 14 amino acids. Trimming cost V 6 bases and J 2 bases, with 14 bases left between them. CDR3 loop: CASSETAFTYEQYF. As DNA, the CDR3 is TGTGCCAGCAGCGAGACAGCGTTCACCTACGAGCAGTACTTC.